The 20 T cell receptor beta chains presented below share a single source sample, sequenced in a study of blood T cell repertoires in COVID-19. This table comes from immunoSEQ multiplex PCR, and its TCRdb copy is limited to in-frame clones, with some not included. The table lists approximately 69,000 clones, nearly 90% of them singletons. The sample consisted of peripheral blood. All receptors come from a man over 45 with acute or convalescent COVID-19.

V gene TRBV7-9 combines with J gene TRBJ1-1; 8 positions match TRBD1. Germline values: CDR1 SEHNR, CDR2 FQNEAQ (reference sequence). This CDR3 is built from 18 residues. V lost 5 bases, J lost 3 bases, and 17 bases stayed unmatched. Here the CDR3 DNA reads TGTGCCAGCAGCCCACCCGGACAGGGAAGTGATGGCGACACTGAAGCTTTCTTT. It encodes CASSPPGQGSDGDTEAFF.

DNA for the CDR3: TGTGCCAGCAGCTTAACCGGGACTACCTACGAGCAGTACTTC. It is translated as CASSLTGTTYEQYF. The chain carries TRBV9 and TRBJ2-7; 7 bases fit TRBD2. V was pared by 4 bases and J by 2 bases, with 6 bases of the junction left unmatched. From germline, CDR1 is SGDLS and CDR2 YYNGEE. CDR3 length equals 14 residues.

J is TRBJ2-1 and V is TRBV9, with D maybe TRBD2 (5 bases). Per the germline V gene, CDR1 is SGDLS and CDR2 is YYNGEE. V lost 3 bases and J lost 4, with 11 bases in between. This CDR3 has 14 residues. The CDR3 DNA reads TGTGCCAGCAGCGGTAACGGCGGGTACAATGAGCAGTTCTTC. Protein: CASSGNGGYNEQFF.

V is TRBV6-4 and J is TRBJ2-7; 13 nucleotides align to TRBD2. CDR1 and CDR2 from the germline V gene are MRHNA and SNTAGT. The ends lost 3 bases at V and 0 bases at J; junction bases unmatched: 11. The CDR3 runs to 19 residues. CDR3 DNA sequence: TGTGCCAGCAGTGAACAAAGACTAGCGGGAGGTCCGAGCTCCTACGAGCAGTACTTC. This gives the protein CASSEQRLAGGPSSYEQYF.

This clone was seen only once. This chain links TRBV27 with TRBJ2-3; 9 bases line up with TRBD2. This CDR3 has 18 residues. Germline loops: CDR1 MNHEY, CDR2 SMNVEV (reference sequence). V lost 6 bases and J lost 3; bases outside the gene matches: 16. The CDR3 DNA reads TGTGCCAGCAGCTATTTGGGAGGAGCGGGAGGTCGGACAGATACGCAGTATTTT. Translated, it gives CASSYLGGAGGRTDTQYF.

The chain uses TRBV6-5 and TRBJ2-7; possibly TRBD1 for D (6 bases). The CDR3 consists of 14 residues. With 2 bases removed from V and 1 base from J, the gap between germline ends came to 9 bases. Per germline, CDR1 MNHEY and CDR2 SVGAGI. The CDR3 nucleotides read TGTGCCAGCAGTTACGCCAGGGGATCCTACGAGCAGTACTTC. As protein: CASSYARGSYEQYF.

This chain uses TRBV18 with TRBJ2-5, with 10 bases that match TRBD2. CDR1 and CDR2 (germline): KGHSH, LQKENI. The CDR3 consists of 15 residues. V dropped 6 bases and J dropped 4; count of bases not matched to a gene: 8. Here the CDR3 reads CASSPKAGGVETQYF. The CDR3 DNA reads TGTGCCAGCTCGCCCAAAGCGGGAGGGGTAGAGACCCAGTACTTC. The full variable domain, completed using reference TRBV18 and TRBJ2-5, is NAGVMQNPRHLVRRRGQEARLRCSPMKGHSHVYWYRQLPEEGLKFMVYLQKENIIDESGMPKERFSAEFPKEGPSILRIQQVVRGDSAAYFCASSPKAGGVETQYFGPGTRLLVL.

This clone occurred once. The CDR3, as DNA: TGCGCCAGCAGCTTGGGGACTAGCGGGGATACTAGCACAGATACGCAGTATTTT. Protein product: CASSLGTSGDTSTDTQYF. The chain recombines TRBV5-1 with TRBJ2-3, with 12 bases lining up with TRBD2. The CDR3 totals 18 residues. Unmatched junction bases numbered 5, after V lost 0 bases and J lost 0 bases. The germline gives CDR1 SGHRS, CDR2 YFSETQ.

The chain employs TRBV27 and TRBJ2-4, with TRBD1 matching 8 bases. The CDR3 consists of 19 residues. The junction had 19 bases not matched to a gene; V was cut back by 3 bases and J by 6 bases. Germline V CDR1 and CDR2: MNHEY, SMNVEV (reference sequence). The CDR3 sequence is CASSFRGIGQGLRGNIQYF. The CDR3 bases are TGTGCCAGCAGTTTCAGGGGTATAGGACAGGGACTTAGGGGAAACATTCAGTACTTC.

The J gene is TRBJ2-4, the V gene TRBV29-1, with a tentative D call TRBD2 (6 bases). The CDR3 length is 12 residues. Per the germline V gene, CDR1 is SQVTM and CDR2 is ANQGSEA. Trimming stripped 5 bases from V and 3 bases from J, with 8 bases between. CDR3 sequence: CSVLSGKNIQYF. CDR3 in DNA: TGCAGCGTTCTTAGCGGCAAAAACATTCAGTACTTC.

V is TRBV19 and J is TRBJ2-1; 8 bases line up with TRBD2. The CDR3 extends over 19 amino acids. V lost 5 bases, J lost 4 bases, and 19 bases stayed unmatched. Germline lookup yields CDR1 LNHDA and CDR2 SQIVND (reference sequence). Here the CDR3 reads CASSSGGRRLAGGYNEQFF. The CDR3 nucleotides read TGTGCCAGTAGTTCTGGGGGGCGACGGCTAGCGGGTGGATACAATGAGCAGTTCTTC.

This clone was counted a few times. V gene TRBV7-2 combines with J gene TRBJ2-3; 7 bases map to TRBD2. The V segment lost 5 bases and the J segment 0 bases; nucleotides outside the gene matches: 11. Germline CDR1 reads SGHTA; CDR2 reads FQGNSA. The CDR3 consists of 17 residues. The CDR3 region is CASSPVRGRESTDTQYF. In nucleotides, the CDR3 is TGTGCCAGCAGCCCCGTACGTGGGCGGGAGAGCACAGATACGCAGTATTTT.

The chain couples TRBV25-1 to TRBJ1-6; TRBD1 matches at 8 bases. J was trimmed by 7 bases and V by 7 bases; bases with no gene match: 3. Germline CDR1 is MGHDK and CDR2 is SYGVNS. The CDR3 is 13 amino acids. CDR3 loop: CASMDRVNSPLHF. CDR3 nucleotides: TGTGCCAGCATGGACAGGGTAAATTCACCCCTCCACTTT.

The chain employs TRBV19 and TRBJ1-2; 10 bases line up with TRBD1. Germline CDR1 and CDR2: LNHDA and SQIVND (reference sequence). J was trimmed by 4 bases and V by 5 bases; bases with no gene match: 7. The CDR3 is 15 residues long. This CDR3 is CASSPRTGGSYGYTF. The CDR3 DNA reads TGTGCCAGTAGTCCCCGGACAGGGGGTAGCTATGGCTACACCTTC. Combining the CDR3 with reference TRBV19 and TRBJ1-2 gives the whole variable domain DGGITQSPKYLFRKEGQNVTLSCEQNLNHDAMYWYRQDPGQGLRLIYYSQIVNDFQKGDIAEGYSVSREKKESFPLTVTSAQKNPTAFYLCASSPRTGGSYGYTFGSGTRLTVV.

The gene calls are TRBV6-5 and TRBJ1-6; 8 bases map to TRBD1. The CDR3 contains 16 residues. Germline trimming cut 4 bases from V and 4 bases from J; bases unmatched to any gene: 6. Germline V gives CDR1 MNHEY, CDR2 SVGAGI. CDR3 loop: CASSSLGTGYNSPLHF. The CDR3 DNA is TGTGCCAGCAGTTCCCTCGGGACAGGTTATAATTCACCCCTCCACTTT.

The rearrangement joins TRBV9 to TRBJ2-1; 8 nucleotides match TRBD2. The CDR3 spans 14 residues. Germline lookup yields CDR1 SGDLS and CDR2 YYNGEE. V lost 10 bases, J lost 8 bases, and 14 bases stayed unmatched. The CDR3 DNA reads as TGTGCCTTGCTGGGAACGGGAGGGTCCTATGAGCAGTTCTTC. Protein product: CALLGTGGSYEQFF.

The chain links TRBV24-1 to TRBJ2-7; 10 bases fit TRBD2. V gave up 2 bases and J gave up 5 bases; unmatched junction bases: 2. Germline assignment: CDR1 KGHDR and CDR2 SFDVKD. The CDR3 totals 14 residues. CDR3 coding DNA: TGTGCCACCAGTGATTCCGGGACTAGCGACGAGCAGTACTTC. Its protein is CATSDSGTSDEQYF.

V and J are TRBV5-6 and TRBJ1-2; 8 nucleotides line up with TRBD1. This CDR3 comprises 14 residues. Trimming at V came to 4 bases and at J to 4 bases, leaving 6 bases not matched to a gene. The germline V gene encodes CDR1 SGHDT and CDR2 YYEEEE. CDR3 in DNA: TGTGCCAGCAGCCCCAGGGGGCCCCTCTATGGCTACACCTTC. It encodes CASSPRGPLYGYTF.

The chain couples TRBV7-6 to TRBJ2-7; 8 bases fit TRBD2. The ends lost 2 bases at V and 0 bases at J; junction bases unmatched: 0. The CDR3 is made up of 14 amino acids. CDR1 is SGHVS and CDR2 is FNYEAQ in the germline V gene. The CDR3 region has the DNA TGTGCCAGCAGCTTAAGCGGGAGCTCCTACGAGCAGTACTTC. Its protein product is CASSLSGSSYEQYF.

In this sample, this clone turned up a few times. The gene calls are TRBV5-5 and TRBJ2-2; 8 nucleotides line up with TRBD1. The CDR3 is 17 amino acids. In germline, CDR1 is SGHKS, CDR2 YYEKEE (reference sequence). With V trimmed by 4 bases and J by 5 bases, 13 bases remained unmatched. The CDR3 reads CASSPRDRTSKTGELFF. CDR3 coding DNA: TGTGCCAGCAGCCCCCGGGACAGGACAAGCAAGACCGGGGAGCTGTTTTTT. The entire variable domain, with the rest obtained from reference TRBV5-5 and TRBJ2-2, is as follows: DAGVTQSPTHLIKTRGQQVTLRCSPISGHKSVSWYQQVLGQGPQFIFQYYEKEERGRGNFPDRFSARQFPNYSSELNVNALLLGDSALYLCASSPRDRTSKTGELFFGEGSRLTVL.